The 28 T cell receptor beta chains given below trace back to one sample, sequenced in a study of regulatory T cells in long-lasting Graves disease. Specified time point: persistent/refractory GD, antithyroid drugs over 5 years with positive TRAb. Following extraction of RNA from PBMCs, that RNA was used to make the TCR library. Building of the TCR beta libraries involved iRepertoire HTBI primers and Arm-PCR of CDR3 regions. TCRdb analysed the multiplex PCR reads with MiXCR anew, one entry per CDR3 protein. The sample yields hundreds of thousands of distinct CDR3 sequences, less than 25% seen once. This material consisted of peripheral blood mononuclear cells (PBMCs), taken when the disease was refractory, from a patient treated with antithyroid drugs. Source of these receptors: a female donor with Graves disease.

This chain links TRBV27 with TRBJ1-5, with 8 positions matching TRBD1. Trimming cost V 6 bases and J 4 bases; bases outside gene matches: 5. The length of the CDR3 is 14 residues. Germline assignment: CDR1 MNHEY and CDR2 SMNVEV (reference sequence). The CDR3 coding sequence is TGTGCCAGCAGGCCAGGACAGGGAAATCAGCCCCAGCATTTT. Translated: CASRPGQGNQPQHF.

The sample holds a few counts of this clonotype. The chain links TRBV28 to TRBJ2-4; no clear D gene. This CDR3 has 14 residues. Germline CDR1 is MDHEN and CDR2 is SYDVKM. CDR3 region: CAQRSWLAKNIQYF. The CDR3 nucleotides are TGTGCTCAGCGATCGTGGTTAGCCAAAAACATTCAGTACTTC. The whole variable domain, remainder taken from reference TRBV28 and TRBJ2-4, is DVKVTQSSRYLVKRTGEKVFLECVQDMDHENMFWYRQDPGLGLRLIYFSYDVKMKEKGDIPEGYSVSREKKERFSLILESASTNQTSMYLCAQRSWLAKNIQYFGAGTRLSVL.

This clonotype has at least ten counts. The chain uses TRBV6-1 and TRBJ2-7, with D perhaps matching TRBD2 (6 bases). The CDR3 sequence is 16 residues long. V was pared by 9 bases and J by 1 base, with 22 bases between. Germline CDR1 is MNHNS and CDR2 is SASEGT. The CDR3 region is CASRGNWGIGSYEQYF. CDR3 sequence (DNA): TGTGCCAGTCGGGGGAACTGGGGGATAGGTTCCTACGAGCAGTACTTC.

This clonotype has only a few counts. V usage is TRBV3-1 and J usage is TRBJ1-1, with D unclear. Germline loops: CDR1 LGHDT, CDR2 YNNKEL (reference sequence). Trimming cost V 6 bases and J 4 bases, with 12 bases left between them. There are 13 residues in the CDR3. CDR3 nucleotides: TGTGCCAGCAGTCCGACGACAACCACTGAAGCTTTCTTT. It specifies CASSPTTTTEAFF.

Only one count was recorded for this clonotype. This may come from a read error, since a much larger clone is one base off. The CDR3 end shows no conserved phenylalanine or tryptophan, and so a read error is likely. The chain joins TRBV20-1 to TRBJ2-5; D unclear. The germline CDR1 and CDR2 sequences are DFQATT and SNEGSKA (reference sequence). CDR3 length: 11 amino acids. As DNA, the CDR3 is TGCAGCGTTGAAAATGGACAGACCCAGTACTCC. Amino acids: CSVENGQTQYS.

This chain joins TRBV16 and TRBJ1-5; D gene ambiguous. V was clipped by 2 bases and J by 7 bases, with 12 bases between them. This CDR3 spans 14 amino acids. CDR1 KGHSY and CDR2 FQNENV come from the germline V gene. In nucleotides, the CDR3 is TGTGCCAGCAGCCAAATCGGGTCAGGACAGCCCCAGCATTTT. Protein product: CASSQIGSGQPQHF.

The table lists this clonotype with many counts. The rearrangement links TRBV28 to TRBJ1-5; perhaps TRBD1 as D (5 bases). The CDR3 runs to 14 residues. V lost 5 bases and J 6 bases, leaving 14 bases between the germline ends. Per the germline V gene, CDR1 is MDHEN and CDR2 is SYDVKM. CDR3: CASSGRVGGQPQHF. CDR3 in DNA: TGTGCCAGCAGTGGGAGGGTTGGGGGTCAGCCCCAGCATTTT. Using reference TRBV28 and TRBJ1-5 for the parts outside the CDR3, the full variable domain is DVKVTQSSRYLVKRTGEKVFLECVQDMDHENMFWYRQDPGLGLRLIYFSYDVKMKEKGDIPEGYSVSREKKERFSLILESASTNQTSMYLCASSGRVGGQPQHFGDGTRLSIL.

This clonotype was observed a handful of times. The chain has TRBV11-2 and TRBJ2-2; D not resolved. Per the germline V gene, CDR1 is SGHAT and CDR2 is FQNNGV. Trimming pared 7 bases from V and 9 bases from J, leaving 12 bases between. CDR3 length: 12 residues. CDR3 residues: CASTIPGRELFF. The CDR3 nucleotides read TGTGCCAGCACCATTCCCGGCCGGGAGCTGTTTTTT.

This clonotype showed up many times. The chain links TRBV2 to TRBJ1-2; D remains ambiguous. V lost 6 bases to trimming and J lost 5 bases, with 25 bases between them. Germline V gene data show CDR1 as SNHLY and CDR2 as FYNNEI. The CDR3 length is 17 residues. CDR3 bases: TGTGCCAGCAGCCCAGAGCGGTGGGTTACCGGAGCTTATGGCTACACCTTC. Protein product: CASSPERWVTGAYGYTF.

About this clonotype itself: This clone may be a read error of a much larger clone one base away. Since the CDR3 does not end with the conserved phenylalanine or tryptophan, this likely comes from a read error. J is TRBJ2-5 and V is TRBV28; the D is unclear. The CDR3 is made up of 12 amino acids. V was clipped by 8 bases and J by 7 bases, with 14 bases between them. Germline values: CDR1 MDHEN, CDR2 SYDVKM. The CDR3 here is CASRTSLGTQYS. The CDR3 DNA reads TGTGCCAGCCGAACATCTCTAGGGACCCAGTACTCC.

The J gene is TRBJ2-5, the V gene TRBV29-1; 9 bases map to TRBD1. The junction had 9 bases not matched to a gene; V was cut back by 8 bases and J by 5 bases. The CDR3 covers 13 residues. Germline-derived CDR1 and CDR2 are SQVTM and ANQGSEA. CDR3 sequence reads: CSLRTGAEETQYF. In DNA, the CDR3 is TGCAGCTTGCGGACAGGGGCGGAGGAGACCCAGTACTTC.

The rearrangement uses TRBV7-9 and TRBJ2-7; 8 nucleotides align to TRBD2. With V trimmed by 5 bases and J by 2 bases, 14 bases remained unmatched. Germline V gives CDR1 SEHNR, CDR2 FQNEAQ (reference sequence). CDR3 length: 17 amino acids. The CDR3 is CASSQGGREALPYEQYF. DNA of the CDR3: TGTGCCAGCAGCCAAGGGGGGCGGGAGGCCCTGCCCTACGAGCAGTACTTC.

This clonotype was detected ten times or more. This chain connects TRBV28 to TRBJ2-7; the match to TRBD2 covers 10 bases. V trimming: 7 bases; J trimming: 4 bases; junction bases outside the gene matches: 19. The germline CDR1 and CDR2 sequences are MDHEN and SYDVKM. There are 18 residues in the CDR3. The CDR3 spells CASTSPGLAVHLGYEQYF. Here the CDR3 DNA reads TGTGCCAGCACTTCCCCCGGACTAGCGGTCCATCTTGGGTACGAGCAGTACTTC.

This clonotype was detected only a few times. J is TRBJ2-5 and V is TRBV9; D perhaps matches TRBD2 (7 bases). Germline lookup yields CDR1 SGDLS and CDR2 YYNGEE. Trimming pared 4 bases from V and 2 bases from J, leaving 12 bases between. This CDR3 contains 14 residues. Written as DNA, the CDR3 is TGTGCCAGCAGCCCGGGGGGCTTACAAGAGACCCAGTACTTC. This encodes CASSPGGLQETQYF.

Only a few counts were recorded for this clonotype. The germline gene is not matched at one end of the junction; a read error may be the cause. The chain is built from TRBV28 and TRBJ2-7; 7 bases align to TRBD1. Germline CDR1 reads MDHEN; CDR2 reads SYDVKM. CDR3 length: 12 residues. As DNA, the CDR3 is TGTGCCAGCAGCCTGACAGGGTACGGGCAGTACTTC. Translation: CASSLTGYGQYF. Based on the CDR3 plus reference TRBV28 and TRBJ2-7, the full variable domain is DVKVTQSSRYLVKRTGEKVFLECVQDMDHENMFWYRQDPGLGLRLIYFSYDVKMKEKGDIPEGYSVSREKKERFSLILESASTNQTSMYLCASSLTGYGQYFGPGTRLTVT.

This clonotype was picked up one time. A read error may produce the germline difference seen at one junction end. The rearrangement uses TRBV28 and TRBJ2-3, with D perhaps being TRBD1 or TRBD2 (6 bases each). The CDR3 loop spans 13 amino acids. Germline V CDR1 and CDR2: MDHEN, SYDVKM. The CDR3: CTSSLAVGDEGGF. DNA for the CDR3: TGTACCAGCAGTTTAGCGGTTGGCGACGAAGGGGGTTTT.

This clonotype was seen more than once but under ten times. V and J are TRBV30 and TRBJ2-3; a weak D match, TRBD2 (5 bases). Germline V lookup: CDR1 GTSNPN, CDR2 SVGIG (reference sequence). The CDR3 is made up of 13 amino acids. V lost 0 bases and J 3 bases, leaving 7 bases between the germline ends. CDR3 loop: CAWSVTGTDTQYF. The DNA for the CDR3 is TGTGCCTGGAGTGTCACGGGGACAGATACGCAGTATTTT.

This clonotype was seen repeatedly, ten times or more. J is TRBJ2-7 and V is TRBV20-1, with 7 bases that match TRBD1. Germline V gene data show CDR1 as DFQATT and CDR2 as SNEGSKA (reference sequence). V was clipped by 0 bases and J by 3 bases; unmatched bases: 5. CDR3 size: 14 residues. DNA for the CDR3: TGCAGTGCTAGAGACGGGACAGACTACTACGAGCAGTACTTC. Translation gives CSARDGTDYYEQYF.

In the case of this clonotype: At one of its ends the junction is not consistent with the germline gene, which may arise from a read error. The chain carries TRBV19 and TRBJ2-7; 12 bases line up with TRBD2. CDR1 and CDR2 from the germline V gene are LNHDA and SQIVND (reference sequence). The CDR3 loop spans 15 amino acids. The CDR3 sequence: CASSLAGGPSGEQHF. In nucleotides, the CDR3 is TGTGCCAGTAGTCTAGCGGGAGGGCCTAGTGGAGAGCAGCACTTC.

The sample holds a few counts of this clonotype. This chain links TRBV4-1 with TRBJ2-7; 12 nucleotides line up with TRBD2. V was clipped by 5 bases and J by 3 bases; unmatched bases: 5. This CDR3 region has 15 residues. Germline loops: CDR1 MGHRA, CDR2 YSYEKL. This chain's CDR3 is CASSARLAGDYEQYF. The CDR3 coding sequence is TGCGCCAGCAGCGCACGACTAGCGGGAGACTACGAGCAGTACTTC.

This clonotype appeared many times. The genes are TRBV20-1 and TRBJ2-5; 8 bases fit TRBD2. V shed 3 bases and J 2 bases; nucleotides not matched to a gene: 14. This CDR3 has 17 residues. Germline V gene data show CDR1 as DFQATT and CDR2 as SNEGSKA (reference sequence). CDR3 in DNA: TGCAGTGCTAGTCTAGTTCCTAGGGCTAGCGGGCAAGAGACCCAGTACTTC. It specifies CSASLVPRASGQETQYF.

V and J are TRBV5-1 and TRBJ2-7; TRBD1 is a possible D gene (5 bases). The CDR3 spans 15 residues. The germline V gene has CDR1 SGHRS and CDR2 YFSETQ. V was clipped by 0 bases and J by 5 bases, with 15 bases between them. The CDR3 region has the DNA TGCGCCAGCAGCTTGGGGGGCCCCGGCGGACACGAGCAGTACTTC. As protein: CASSLGGPGGHEQYF.

This clonotype was seen many times. This chain links TRBV2 with TRBJ2-5; no clear D gene. Trimming removed 7 bases from V and 7 bases from J, with 16 bases in between. The CDR3 covers 13 residues. Per the germline V gene, CDR1 is SNHLY and CDR2 is FYNNEI. CDR3 in amino acids: CASTRIGDWTQYF. Written as DNA, the CDR3 is TGTGCCAGCACAAGGATCGGAGACTGGACCCAGTACTTC.

Comments on this clonotype: This may be a read error: a much more frequent sequence differs by one nucleotide. The V call is TRBV7-2, the J call TRBJ2-7; D possibly uses TRBD1 or TRBD2 (5 bases each). Trimming took off 7 bases at V and 0 bases at J, with 16 bases between the two ends. The CDR3 is 15 amino acids. CDR1 SGHTA and CDR2 FQGNSA come from the germline V gene. Here the CDR3 reads CASKRTGLSSYEQYF. The CDR3 DNA reads as TGTGCCAGCAAACGCACAGGACTCTCCTCCTACGAGCAGTACTTC.

Points on this clonotype: This may be a read error: a much more frequent sequence differs by one nucleotide. This likely comes from a read error, as the CDR3 has no conserved phenylalanine or tryptophan at its end. The CDR3 DNA reads TGCAGTGCTTCCGGGACTAGCGGAGTGACACAAGAGACCCAGTACCTC. Translation gives CSASGTSGVTQETQYL. The chain has TRBV20-1 and TRBJ2-5; 11 nucleotides match TRBD2. In germline, CDR1 is DFQATT, CDR2 SNEGSKA (reference sequence). V shed 5 bases and J 2 bases; nucleotides not matched to a gene: 10. This CDR3 region has 16 residues.

CDR3 bases: TGCAGCGTTGAGGAAAGGCCAGCCTCTGGGGCCAACGTCCTGACTTTC. The encoded protein is CSVEERPASGANVLTF. The chain links TRBV29-1 to TRBJ2-6; no definite D call. Deletions cut 3 bases from V and 0 bases from J, with 12 bases between. Germline V gene lookup returns CDR1 SQVTM and CDR2 ANQGSEA. The CDR3 runs 16 residues.

This clonotype was observed many times. CDR3 protein: CASSEFEGSTGGLLQETQYF. CDR3 DNA sequence: TGTGCCAGCAGTGAATTCGAGGGATCGACAGGGGGCCTACTTCAAGAGACCCAGTACTTC. This sequence joins TRBV25-1 and TRBJ2-5, with 10 bases lining up with TRBD1. This CDR3 has 20 amino acids. Germline values: CDR1 MGHDK, CDR2 SYGVNS. The junction had 16 bases not matched to a gene; V was cut back by 1 base and J by 2 bases. The full variable domain, in which reference TRBV25-1 and TRBJ2-5 provide the parts outside the CDR3, is EADIYQTPRYLVIGTGKKITLECSQTMGHDKMYWYQQDPGMELHLIHYSYGVNSTEKGDLSSESTVSRIRTEHFPLTLESARPSHTSQYLCASSEFEGSTGGLLQETQYFGPGTRLLVL.

This clonotype was picked up a small number of times. Compared with germline, one end of the junction differs, possibly owing to a read error. This chain joins TRBV19 and TRBJ1-1; no firm D call. Germline CDR1 LNHDA, CDR2 SQIVND (reference sequence). The CDR3 is 13 amino acids. The CDR3 DNA reads TGTGCCAGTGGTATAGGTTCGAACACTGAAGCTTTCTTT. Translation gives CASGIGSNTEAFF.